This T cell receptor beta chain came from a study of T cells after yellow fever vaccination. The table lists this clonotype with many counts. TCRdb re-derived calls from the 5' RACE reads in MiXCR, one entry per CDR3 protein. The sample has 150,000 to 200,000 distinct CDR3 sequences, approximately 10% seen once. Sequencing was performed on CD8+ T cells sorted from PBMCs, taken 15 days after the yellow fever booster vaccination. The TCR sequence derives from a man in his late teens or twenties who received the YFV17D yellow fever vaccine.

The CDR3, as DNA: TGTGCCAGCAGTGCCCACAGGGCCTCGGGCTATGGCTACACCTTC. Amino acids: CASSAHRASGYGYTF. The V and J genes are TRBV6-1 and TRBJ1-2, with a weak D call TRBD1 (6 bases). The V and J ends lost 4 bases and 4 bases respectively, with 16 bases between them. There are 15 residues in the CDR3. Germline CDR1 and CDR2: MNHNS and SASEGT.